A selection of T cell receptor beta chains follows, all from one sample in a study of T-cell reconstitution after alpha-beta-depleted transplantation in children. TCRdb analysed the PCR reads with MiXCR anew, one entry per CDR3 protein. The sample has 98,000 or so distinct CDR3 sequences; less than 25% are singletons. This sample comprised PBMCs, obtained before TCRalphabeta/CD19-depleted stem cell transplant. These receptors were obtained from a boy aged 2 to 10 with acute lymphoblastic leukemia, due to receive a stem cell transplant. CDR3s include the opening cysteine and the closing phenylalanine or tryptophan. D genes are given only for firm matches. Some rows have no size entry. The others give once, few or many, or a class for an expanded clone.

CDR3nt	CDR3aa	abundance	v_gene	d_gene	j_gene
TGTGCCATCAGGACTAGCGGAGAGACCCAGTACTTC	CAIRTSGETQYF	few	TRBV10-3	TRBD2	TRBJ2-5
TGTGCCAGCAGCCCTGCGGTAGCGGGAGGTTTAGAGACCCAGTACTTC	CASSPAVAGGLETQYF	-	TRBV7-2	TRBD2	TRBJ2-5
TGCAGTGTTCAGGTTCCACCAGCTTTCTTT	CSVQVPPAFF	-	TRBV20-1	-	TRBJ1-1
TGCAGTGCTAGAGGGCGAGCGGATAATCAAGAGACCCAGTACTTC	CSARGRADNQETQYF	-	TRBV20-1	-	TRBJ2-5
TGTGCCAGCAGCTGGGGGACTAGCGGAGGACAAGAGACCCAGTACTTC	CASSWGTSGGQETQYF	-	TRBV7-9	TRBD2	TRBJ2-5
TGTGCCAGCAGCACCTCAAAAGAGACCCAGTACTTC	CASSTSKETQYF	-	TRBV21-1	-	TRBJ2-5
TGTGCCAGCAGCTTGTGGTTTAGCGGAGGAACAGATACGCAGTATTTT	CASSLWFSGGTDTQYF	-	TRBV5-5	-	TRBJ2-3
TGCAGTGCTAGACCGGAGAATAATTCACCCCTCCACTTT	CSARPENNSPLHF	-	TRBV20-1	-	TRBJ1-6
TGTGCCAGCAGCTTAGTCGGTAGGCGGTGGGAGACCCAGTACTTC	CASSLVGRRWETQYF	-	TRBV11-1	-	TRBJ2-5
TGTGCCAGCAGCGAGGGACAGGGGGGAACTAATGAAAAACTGTTTTTT	CASSEGQGGTNEKLFF	-	TRBV5-5	TRBD1	TRBJ1-4
TGTGCCATCAGTGTCGGGCGCGGGAGCACAGATACGCAGTATTTT	CAISVGRGSTDTQYF	few	TRBV10-3	-	TRBJ2-3
TGTGCCAGCAGATACTCTGCCTACAATGAGCAGTCCTTC	CASRYSAYNEQSF	-	TRBV7-2	-	TRBJ2-1